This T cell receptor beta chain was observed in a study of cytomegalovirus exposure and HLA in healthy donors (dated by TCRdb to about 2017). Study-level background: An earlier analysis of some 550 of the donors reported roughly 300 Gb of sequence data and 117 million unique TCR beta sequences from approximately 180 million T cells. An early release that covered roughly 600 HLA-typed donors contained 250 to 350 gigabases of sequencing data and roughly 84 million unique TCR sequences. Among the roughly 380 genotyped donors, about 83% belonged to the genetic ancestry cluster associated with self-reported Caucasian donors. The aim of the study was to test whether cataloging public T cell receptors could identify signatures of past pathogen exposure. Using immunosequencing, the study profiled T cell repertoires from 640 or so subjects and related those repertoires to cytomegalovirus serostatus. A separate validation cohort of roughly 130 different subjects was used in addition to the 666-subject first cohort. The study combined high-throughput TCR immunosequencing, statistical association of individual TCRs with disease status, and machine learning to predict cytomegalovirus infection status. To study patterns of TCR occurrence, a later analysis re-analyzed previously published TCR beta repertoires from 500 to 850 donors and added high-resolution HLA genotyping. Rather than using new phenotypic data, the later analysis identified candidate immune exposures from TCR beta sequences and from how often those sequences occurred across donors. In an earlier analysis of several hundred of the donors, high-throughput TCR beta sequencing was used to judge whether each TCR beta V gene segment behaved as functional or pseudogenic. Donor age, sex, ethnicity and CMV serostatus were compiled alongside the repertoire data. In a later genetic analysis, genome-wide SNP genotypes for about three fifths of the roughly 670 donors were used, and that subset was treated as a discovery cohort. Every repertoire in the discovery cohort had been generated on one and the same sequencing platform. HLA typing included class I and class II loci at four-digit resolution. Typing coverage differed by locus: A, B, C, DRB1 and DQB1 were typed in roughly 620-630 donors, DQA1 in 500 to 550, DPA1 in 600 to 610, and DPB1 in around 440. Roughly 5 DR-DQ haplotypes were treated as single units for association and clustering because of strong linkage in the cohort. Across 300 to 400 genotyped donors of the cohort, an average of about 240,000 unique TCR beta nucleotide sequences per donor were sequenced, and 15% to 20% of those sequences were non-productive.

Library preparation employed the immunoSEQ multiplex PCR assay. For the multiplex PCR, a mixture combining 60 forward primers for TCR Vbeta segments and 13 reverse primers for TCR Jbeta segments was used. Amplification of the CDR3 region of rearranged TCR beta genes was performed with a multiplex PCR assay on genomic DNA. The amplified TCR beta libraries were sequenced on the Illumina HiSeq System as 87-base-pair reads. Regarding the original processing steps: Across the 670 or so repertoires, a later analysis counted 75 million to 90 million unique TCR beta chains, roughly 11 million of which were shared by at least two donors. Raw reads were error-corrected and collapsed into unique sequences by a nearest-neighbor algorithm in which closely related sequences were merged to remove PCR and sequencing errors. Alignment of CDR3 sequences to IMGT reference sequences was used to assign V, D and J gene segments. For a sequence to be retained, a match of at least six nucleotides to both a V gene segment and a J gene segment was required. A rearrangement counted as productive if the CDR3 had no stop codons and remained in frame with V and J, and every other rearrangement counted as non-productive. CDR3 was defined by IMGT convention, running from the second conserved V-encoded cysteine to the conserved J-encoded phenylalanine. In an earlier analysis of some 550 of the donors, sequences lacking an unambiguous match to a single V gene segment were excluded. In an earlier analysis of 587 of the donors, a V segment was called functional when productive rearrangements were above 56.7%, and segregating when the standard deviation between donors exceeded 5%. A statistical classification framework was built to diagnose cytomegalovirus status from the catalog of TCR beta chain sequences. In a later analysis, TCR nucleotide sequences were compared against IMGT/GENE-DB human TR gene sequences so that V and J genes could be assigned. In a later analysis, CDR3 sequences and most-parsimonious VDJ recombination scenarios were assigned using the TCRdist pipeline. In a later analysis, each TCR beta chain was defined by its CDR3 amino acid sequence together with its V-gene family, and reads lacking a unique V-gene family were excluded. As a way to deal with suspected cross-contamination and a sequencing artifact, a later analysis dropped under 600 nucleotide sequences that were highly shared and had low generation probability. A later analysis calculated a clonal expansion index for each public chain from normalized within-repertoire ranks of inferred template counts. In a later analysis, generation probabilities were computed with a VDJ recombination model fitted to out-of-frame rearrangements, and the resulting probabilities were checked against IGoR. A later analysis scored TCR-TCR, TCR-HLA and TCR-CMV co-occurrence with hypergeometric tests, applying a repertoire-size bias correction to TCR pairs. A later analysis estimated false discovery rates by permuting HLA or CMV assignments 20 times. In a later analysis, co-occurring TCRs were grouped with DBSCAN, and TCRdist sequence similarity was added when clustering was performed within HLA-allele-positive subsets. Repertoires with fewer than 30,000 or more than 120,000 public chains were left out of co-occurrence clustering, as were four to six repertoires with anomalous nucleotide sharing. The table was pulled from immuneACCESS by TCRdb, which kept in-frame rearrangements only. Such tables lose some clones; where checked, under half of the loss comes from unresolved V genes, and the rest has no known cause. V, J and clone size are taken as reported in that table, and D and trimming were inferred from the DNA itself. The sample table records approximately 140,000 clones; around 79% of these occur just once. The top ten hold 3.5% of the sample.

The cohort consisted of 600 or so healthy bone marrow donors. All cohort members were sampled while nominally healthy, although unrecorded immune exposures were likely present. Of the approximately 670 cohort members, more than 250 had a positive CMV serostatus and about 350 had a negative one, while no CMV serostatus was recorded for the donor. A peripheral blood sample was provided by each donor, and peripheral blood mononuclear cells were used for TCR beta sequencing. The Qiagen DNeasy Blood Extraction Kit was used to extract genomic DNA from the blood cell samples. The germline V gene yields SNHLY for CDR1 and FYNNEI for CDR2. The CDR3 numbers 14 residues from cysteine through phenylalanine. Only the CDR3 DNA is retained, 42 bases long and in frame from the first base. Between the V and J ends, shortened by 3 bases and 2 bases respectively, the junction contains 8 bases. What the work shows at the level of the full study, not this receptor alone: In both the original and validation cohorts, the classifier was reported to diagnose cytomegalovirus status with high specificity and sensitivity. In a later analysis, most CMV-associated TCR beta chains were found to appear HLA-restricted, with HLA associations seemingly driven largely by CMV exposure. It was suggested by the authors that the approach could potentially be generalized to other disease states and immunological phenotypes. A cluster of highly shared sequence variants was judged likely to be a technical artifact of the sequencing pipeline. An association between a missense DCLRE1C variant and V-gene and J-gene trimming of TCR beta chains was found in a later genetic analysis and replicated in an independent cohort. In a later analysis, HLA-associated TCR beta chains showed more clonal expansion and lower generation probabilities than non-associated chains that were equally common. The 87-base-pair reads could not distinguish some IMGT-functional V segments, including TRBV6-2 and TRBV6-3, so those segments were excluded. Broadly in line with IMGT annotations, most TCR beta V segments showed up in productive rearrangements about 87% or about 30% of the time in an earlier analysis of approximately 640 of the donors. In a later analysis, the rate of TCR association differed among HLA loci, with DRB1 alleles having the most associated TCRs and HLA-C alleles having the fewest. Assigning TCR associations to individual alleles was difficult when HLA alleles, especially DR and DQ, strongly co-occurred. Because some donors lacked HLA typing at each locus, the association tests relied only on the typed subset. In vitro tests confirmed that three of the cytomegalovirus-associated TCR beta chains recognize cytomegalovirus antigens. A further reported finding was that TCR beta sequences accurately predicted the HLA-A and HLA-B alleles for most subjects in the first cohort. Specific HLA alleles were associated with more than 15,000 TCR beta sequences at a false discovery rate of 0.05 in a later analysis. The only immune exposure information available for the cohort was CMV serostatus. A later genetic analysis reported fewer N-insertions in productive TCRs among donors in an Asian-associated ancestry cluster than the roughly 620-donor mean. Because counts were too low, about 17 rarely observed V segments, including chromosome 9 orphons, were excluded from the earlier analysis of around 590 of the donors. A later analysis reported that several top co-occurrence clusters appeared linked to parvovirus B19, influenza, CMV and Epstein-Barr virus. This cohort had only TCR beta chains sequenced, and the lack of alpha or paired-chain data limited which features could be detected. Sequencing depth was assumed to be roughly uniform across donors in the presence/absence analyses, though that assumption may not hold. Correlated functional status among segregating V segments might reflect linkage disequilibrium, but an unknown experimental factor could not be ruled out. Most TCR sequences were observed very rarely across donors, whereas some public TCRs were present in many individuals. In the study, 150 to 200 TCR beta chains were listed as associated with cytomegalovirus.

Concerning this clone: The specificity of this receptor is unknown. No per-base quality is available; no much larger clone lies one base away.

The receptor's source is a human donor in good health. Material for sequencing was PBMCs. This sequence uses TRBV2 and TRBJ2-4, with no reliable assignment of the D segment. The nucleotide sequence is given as TGTGCCAGCAGTGACTCAGGCACCAAAAACATTCAGTACTTC. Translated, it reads CASSDSGTKNIQYF.